This T cell receptor beta chain comes out of a study of regulatory T cells in long-lasting Graves disease. Investigators prepared the TCR beta libraries by applying iRepertoire HTBI primers and Arm-PCR of CDR3 regions. TCRdb independently ran MiXCR on the multiplex PCR reads; one entry per CDR3 protein. The top ten hold around 15% of the sample, which has 400,000 to 450,000 distinct CDR3 sequences, under 15% seen once. V was pared by 0 bases and J by 8 bases, with 15 bases between. Per germline, CDR1 SGHRS and CDR2 YFSETQ. This CDR3 comprises 15 residues. Described time point: newly diagnosed GD, antithyroid drugs for less than 3 months. Generation of the TCR library employed RNA extracted from PBMCs. There are many counts of this clonotype. A further study also used this sample, focusing on T cells in Graves' hyperthyroidism and ophthalmopathy. That source reports: Prediction of ophthalmopathy progression came a median roughly 6.4 months pre-onset.

The origin of this receptor is a woman aged 30 to 39 with Graves disease. V is TRBV5-1 and J is TRBJ2-1; D is unresolved. The sequences come from peripheral blood mononuclear cells (PBMCs), collected at new diagnosis, from a patient treated with antithyroid drugs. CDR3 sequence (DNA): TGCGCCAGCAGCTTGGGTAAGGCTAGTATTGATGAGCAGTTCTTC. This encodes CASSLGKASIDEQFF.